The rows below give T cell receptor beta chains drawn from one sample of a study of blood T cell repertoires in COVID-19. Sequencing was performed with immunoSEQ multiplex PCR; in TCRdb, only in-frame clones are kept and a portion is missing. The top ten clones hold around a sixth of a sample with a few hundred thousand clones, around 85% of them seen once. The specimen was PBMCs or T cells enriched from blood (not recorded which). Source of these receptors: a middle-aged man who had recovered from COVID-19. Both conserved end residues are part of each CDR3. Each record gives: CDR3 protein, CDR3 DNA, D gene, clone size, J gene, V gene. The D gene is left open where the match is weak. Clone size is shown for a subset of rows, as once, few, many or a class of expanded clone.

CASSKNAGNEKLFF	TGTGCCAGCAGCAAGAATGCGGGTAATGAAAAACTGTTTTTT	NA	NA	TRBJ1-4	TRBV7-6
CASSLRQPANVLTF	TGTGCCAGCAGCTTAAGACAGCCGGCCAACGTCCTGACTTTC	NA	NA	TRBJ2-6	TRBV7-3
CASSFPGGAFGNTIYF	TGTGCCAGCAGCTTCCCAGGGGGCGCCTTTGGAAACACCATATATTTT	TRBD1	once	TRBJ1-3	TRBV6-6
CASSLSLAGTDTQYF	TGTGCCAGCAGTTTGTCGCTAGCGGGCACAGATACGCAGTATTTT	TRBD2	NA	TRBJ2-3	TRBV28
CATSEHDRSEAFF	TGTGCCACCAGTGAGCACGACAGGTCTGAAGCTTTCTTT	NA	NA	TRBJ1-1	TRBV24-1
CASSELGSRALNYGYTF	TGTGCCAGCAGTGAATTAGGTTCGAGGGCCTTAAACTATGGCTACACCTTC	NA	many	TRBJ1-2	TRBV6-1
CASSEATGFYGYTF	TGTGCCAGCAGTGAAGCCACAGGGTTCTATGGCTACACCTTC	NA	NA	TRBJ1-2	TRBV2
CSASQLIYGYTF	TGCAGTGCTAGTCAACTTATCTATGGCTACACCTTC	NA	NA	TRBJ1-2	TRBV20-1
CSARGQGIAGELFF	TGCAGCGCTCGGGGACAGGGTATCGCCGGGGAGCTGTTTTTT	TRBD1	NA	TRBJ2-2	TRBV29-1
CASSLMRSGGNTIYF	TGTGCCAGCAGCCTTATGAGGAGTGGAGGAAACACCATATATTTT	NA	NA	TRBJ1-3	TRBV7-9
CASSTTGTSGSSYNEQFF	TGTGCCAGCTCGACAACCGGGACTAGCGGGAGCTCCTACAATGAGCAGTTCTTC	TRBD2	once	TRBJ2-1	TRBV18
CASSAAGGTSTDTQYF	TGCGCCAGCAGCGCCGCAGGGGGGACTAGCACAGATACGCAGTATTTT	NA	NA	TRBJ2-3	TRBV5-1
CASSSTRDGGTEAFF	TGTGCCAGCAGCTCCACACGGGACGGGGGCACTGAAGCTTTCTTT	NA	NA	TRBJ1-1	TRBV5-6
CASTPAVGLAGVGNEQFF	TGCGCCAGCACCCCGGCGGTTGGACTAGCGGGAGTTGGCAATGAGCAGTTCTTC	TRBD2	NA	TRBJ2-1	TRBV5-1
CASKSSGGMELFF	TGTGCCAGCAAATCTAGCGGGGGGATGGAGCTGTTTTTT	TRBD2	NA	TRBJ2-2	TRBV12-3/TRBV12-4
CASSFGGGRNEQYF	TGTGCCAGCAGCTTTGGTGGCGGGAGAAACGAGCAGTACTTC	TRBD2	NA	TRBJ2-7	TRBV7-6
CAWSVGGWFYEQYF	TGTGCCTGGAGTGTAGGGGGATGGTTCTACGAGCAGTACTTC	NA	NA	TRBJ2-7	TRBV30
CSVEDGRGGETQYF	TGCAGCGTTGAAGATGGTAGGGGCGGAGAGACCCAGTACTTC	NA	NA	TRBJ2-5	TRBV29-1
CASSSGWTGDSLSYEQYF	TGTGCCAGCAGCTCGGGATGGACAGGGGATTCTCTCTCCTACGAGCAGTACTTC	TRBD1	NA	TRBJ2-7	TRBV7-9
CASSQRTSGSSYNEQFF	TGTGCCAGCAGCCAACGGACTAGCGGGAGCTCCTACAATGAGCAGTTCTTC	TRBD2	once	TRBJ2-1	TRBV7-6
CASSQEPGIRGYTF	TGTGCCAGCAGCCAAGAACCGGGGATTCGTGGCTACACCTTC	NA	once	TRBJ1-2	TRBV3-1/TRBV3-2
CASSKHGTGVYEQYF	TGTGCCAGCAGCAAACACGGGACAGGGGTCTACGAGCAGTACTTC	TRBD1	NA	TRBJ2-7	TRBV7-9
CASSLASRVYEQYF	TGCGCCAGCAGCTTGGCCTCCAGGGTTTACGAGCAGTACTTC	NA	NA	TRBJ2-7	TRBV5-1
CASSLTEIYEQYF	TGTGCCAGCAGCCTAACAGAAATCTACGAGCAGTACTTC	NA	NA	TRBJ2-7	TRBV28
CASSSMKGQFYGYTF	TGTGCCAGCAGCTCCATGAAGGGGCAGTTTTATGGCTACACCTTC	NA	NA	TRBJ1-2	TRBV7-9
CSVSMSVSNQPQHF	TGCAGCGTCTCCATGTCAGTTAGCAATCAGCCCCAGCATTTT	NA	once	TRBJ1-5	TRBV29-1
CASSQRDRDEKLFF	TGTGCCAGCAGCCAACGGGACAGGGATGAAAAACTGTTTTTT	TRBD1	NA	TRBJ1-4	TRBV7-9
CASSLIGQGDSPLHF	TGTGCCAGCAGCTTAATAGGGCAGGGTGATTCACCCCTCCACTTT	NA	NA	TRBJ1-6	TRBV6-5
CAWSPPTGMLWERNTEAFF	TGTGCCTGGAGCCCCCCGACAGGGATGTTATGGGAAAGGAACACTGAAGCTTTCTTT	TRBD1	once	TRBJ1-1	TRBV30
CASRTSGKISDTQYF	TGTGCCAGCAGGACTAGCGGGAAGATATCAGATACGCAGTATTTT	TRBD2	NA	TRBJ2-3	TRBV3-1/TRBV3-2
CASSASFRGGRLSDTQYF	TGTGCCAGCAGCGCATCCTTCAGGGGCGGGAGATTGTCTGATACGCAGTATTTT	NA	NA	TRBJ2-3	TRBV2
CASSLTGLAEYNEQFF	TGTGCCAGCAGCTTAACCGGACTAGCGGAGTACAATGAGCAGTTCTTC	TRBD2	NA	TRBJ2-1	TRBV7-3
CASSQGDRDSPLHF	TGCGCCAGCAGCCAAGGGGACAGGGATTCACCCCTCCACTTT	TRBD1	NA	TRBJ1-6	TRBV4-1
CASSPPWAQETQYF	TGTGCCAGCAGCCCCCCGTGGGCCCAGGAGACCCAGTACTTC	NA	NA	TRBJ2-5	TRBV5-4
CASSRQGGEYGYTF	TGTGCCAGCTCCCGACAGGGCGGCGAGTATGGCTACACCTTC	TRBD1	NA	TRBJ1-2	TRBV2
CSVERGGYGYTF	TGCAGCGTTGAAAGGGGCGGCTATGGCTACACCTTC	NA	NA	TRBJ1-2	TRBV29-1
CASSQDPVSGTDTQYF	TGCGCCAGCAGCCAAGACCCGGTTAGCGGCACAGATACGCAGTATTTT	NA	NA	TRBJ2-3	TRBV4-1
CASSLAGGRRNIEQFF	TGCGCCAGCAGCTTGGCGGGCGGGAGGCGTAACATTGAGCAGTTCTTC	TRBD2	NA	TRBJ2-1	TRBV5-1
CASKPSGTGTQYF	TGTGCCAGTAAACCTAGCGGGACGGGTACGCAGTATTTT	TRBD2	NA	TRBJ2-3	TRBV19
CASSLVGDKTGPPSYEQYF	TGTGCCAGCAGCTTGGTAGGGGACAAAACGGGGCCTCCCTCCTACGAGCAGTACTTC	NA	NA	TRBJ2-7	TRBV5-5